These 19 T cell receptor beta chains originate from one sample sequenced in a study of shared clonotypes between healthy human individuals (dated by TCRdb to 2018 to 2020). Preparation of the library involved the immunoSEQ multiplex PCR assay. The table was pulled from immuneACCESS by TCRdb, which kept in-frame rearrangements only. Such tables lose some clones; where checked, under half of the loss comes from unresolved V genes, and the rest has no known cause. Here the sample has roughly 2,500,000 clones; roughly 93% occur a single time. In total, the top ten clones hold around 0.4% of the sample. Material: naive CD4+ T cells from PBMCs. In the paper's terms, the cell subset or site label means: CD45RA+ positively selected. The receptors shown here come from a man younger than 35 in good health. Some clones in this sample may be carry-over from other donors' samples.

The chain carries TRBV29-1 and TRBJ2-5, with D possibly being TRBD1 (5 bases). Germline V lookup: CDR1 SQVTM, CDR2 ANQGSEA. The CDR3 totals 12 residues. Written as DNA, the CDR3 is TGCTCATGGGCAGGGTCCCAAGAGACCCAGTACTTC. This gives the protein CSWAGSQETQYF.

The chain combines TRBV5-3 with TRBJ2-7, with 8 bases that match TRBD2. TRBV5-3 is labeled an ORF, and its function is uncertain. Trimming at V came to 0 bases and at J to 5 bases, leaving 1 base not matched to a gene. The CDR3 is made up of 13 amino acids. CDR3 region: CARSLGLANEQYF. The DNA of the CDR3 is TGTGCCAGAAGCTTGGGACTAGCGAACGAGCAGTACTTC.

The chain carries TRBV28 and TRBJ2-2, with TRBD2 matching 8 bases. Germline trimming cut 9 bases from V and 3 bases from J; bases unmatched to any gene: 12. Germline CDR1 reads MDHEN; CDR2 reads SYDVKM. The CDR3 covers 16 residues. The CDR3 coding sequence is TGTGCCAGTCAGACTAGCGTGGGTTGGGACACCGGGGAGCTGTTTTTT. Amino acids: CASQTSVGWDTGELFF.

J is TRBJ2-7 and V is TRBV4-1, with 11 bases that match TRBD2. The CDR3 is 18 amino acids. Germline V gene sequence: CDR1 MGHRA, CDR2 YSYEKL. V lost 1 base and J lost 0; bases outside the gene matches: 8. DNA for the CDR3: TGCGCCAGCAGCCAAGCGTTGGGACTAGCGGATAGCTCCTACGAGCAGTACTTC. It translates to CASSQALGLADSSYEQYF.

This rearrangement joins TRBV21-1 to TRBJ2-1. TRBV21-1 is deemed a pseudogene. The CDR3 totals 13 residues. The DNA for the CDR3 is TGTGCCAGCAGCAATAAGGTCCCCAATGAGCAGTTCTTC. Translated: CASSNKVPNEQFF.

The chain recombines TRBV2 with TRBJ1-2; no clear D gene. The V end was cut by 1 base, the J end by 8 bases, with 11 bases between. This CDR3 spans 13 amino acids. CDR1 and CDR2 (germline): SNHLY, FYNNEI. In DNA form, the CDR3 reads TGTGCCAGCAGTGAAGGGACCCAGCGGGGCTACACCTTC. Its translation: CASSEGTQRGYTF.

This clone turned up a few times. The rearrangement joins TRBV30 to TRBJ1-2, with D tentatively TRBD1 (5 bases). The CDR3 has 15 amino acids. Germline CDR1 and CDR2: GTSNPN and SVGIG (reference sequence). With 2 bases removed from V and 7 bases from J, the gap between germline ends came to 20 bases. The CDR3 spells CAWSPGTFVRGGYTF. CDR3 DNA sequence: TGTGCCTGGAGTCCCGGGACCTTCGTTAGAGGTGGCTACACCTTC.

CDR3 amino acids: CATSREQTAGFRKLFF. CDR3 sequence (DNA): TGTGCCACCAGCAGAGAGCAGACAGCCGGTTTTAGAAAACTGTTTTTT. The chain has TRBV15 and TRBJ1-4, with D tentatively TRBD1 (5 bases). With 0 bases removed from V and 10 bases from J, the gap between germline ends came to 18 bases. Germline-derived CDR1 and CDR2 are LNHNV and YYDKDF (reference sequence). The CDR3 runs to 16 residues. Looking up the rest from reference TRBV15 and TRBJ1-4 gives the full variable domain: DAMVIQNPRYQVTQFGKPVTLSCSQTLNHNVMYWYQQKSSQAPKLLFHYYDKDFNNEADTPDNFQSRRPNTSFCFLDIRSPGLGDTAMYLCATSREQTAGFRKLFFGSGTQLSVL.

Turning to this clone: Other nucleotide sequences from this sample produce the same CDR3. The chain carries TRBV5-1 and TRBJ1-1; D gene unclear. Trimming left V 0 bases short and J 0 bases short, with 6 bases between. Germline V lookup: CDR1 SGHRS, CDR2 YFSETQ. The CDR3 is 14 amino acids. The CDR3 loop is CASSLGAVNTEAFF. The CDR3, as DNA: TGCGCCAGCAGCTTGGGGGCGGTGAACACTGAAGCTTTCTTT.

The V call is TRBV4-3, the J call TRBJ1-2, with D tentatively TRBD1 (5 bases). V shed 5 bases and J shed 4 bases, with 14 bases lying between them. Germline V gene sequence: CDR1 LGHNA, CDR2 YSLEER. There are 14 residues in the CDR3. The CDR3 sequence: CASSALGGRYGYTF. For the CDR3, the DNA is TGCGCCAGCAGCGCGCTGGGGGGACGCTATGGCTACACCTTC.

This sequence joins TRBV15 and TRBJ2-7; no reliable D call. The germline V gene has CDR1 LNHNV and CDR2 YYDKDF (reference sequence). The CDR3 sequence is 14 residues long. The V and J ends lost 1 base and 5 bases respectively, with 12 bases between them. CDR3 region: CATSRVRLDHEQYF. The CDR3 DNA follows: TGTGCCACCAGCAGAGTCAGGCTTGACCACGAGCAGTACTTC.

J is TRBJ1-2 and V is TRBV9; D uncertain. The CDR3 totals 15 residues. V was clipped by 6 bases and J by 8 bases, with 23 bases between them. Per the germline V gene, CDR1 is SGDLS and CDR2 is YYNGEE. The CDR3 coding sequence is TGTGCCAGCAAGCCCGACCCGGGCTCCGCTCAGGGCTACACCTTC. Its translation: CASKPDPGSAQGYTF.

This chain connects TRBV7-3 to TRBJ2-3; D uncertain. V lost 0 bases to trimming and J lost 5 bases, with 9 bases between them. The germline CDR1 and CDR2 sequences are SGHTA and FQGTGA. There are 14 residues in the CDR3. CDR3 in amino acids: CASSLTGSVDTQYF. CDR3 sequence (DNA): TGTGCCAGCAGCTTAACTGGCAGCGTAGATACGCAGTATTTT.

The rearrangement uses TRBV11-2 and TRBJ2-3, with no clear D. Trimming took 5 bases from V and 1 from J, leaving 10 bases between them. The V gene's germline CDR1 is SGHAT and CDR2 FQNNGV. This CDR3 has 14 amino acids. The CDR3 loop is CASSPRARTDTQYF. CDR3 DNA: TGTGCCAGCAGCCCTAGGGCCCGCACAGATACGCAGTATTTT.

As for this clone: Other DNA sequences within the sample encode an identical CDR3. The CDR3 nucleotides are TGTGCCAGCAGTTACTCGATGGGATCACCCCTCCACTTT. Amino acids: CASSYSMGSPLHF. The chain carries TRBV6-5 and TRBJ1-6; D unclear. The CDR3 has 13 amino acids. Germline V CDR1 and CDR2: MNHEY, SVGAGI. The germline V and J ends were trimmed by 0 bases and 10 bases, with 7 bases remaining between them.

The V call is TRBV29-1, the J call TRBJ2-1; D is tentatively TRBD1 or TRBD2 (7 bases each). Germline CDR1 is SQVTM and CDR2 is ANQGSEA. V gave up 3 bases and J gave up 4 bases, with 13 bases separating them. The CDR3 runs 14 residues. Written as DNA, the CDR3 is TGCAGCGTTGAGGGCAGGGGGGGATACAATGAGCAGTTCTTC. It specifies CSVEGRGGYNEQFF.

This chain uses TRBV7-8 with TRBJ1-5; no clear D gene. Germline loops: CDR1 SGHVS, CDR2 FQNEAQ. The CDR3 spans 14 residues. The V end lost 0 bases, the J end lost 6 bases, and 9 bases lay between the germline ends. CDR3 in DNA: TGTGCCAGCAGCTTAGCGATGATCAGTCAGCCCCAGCATTTT. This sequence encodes CASSLAMISQPQHF.

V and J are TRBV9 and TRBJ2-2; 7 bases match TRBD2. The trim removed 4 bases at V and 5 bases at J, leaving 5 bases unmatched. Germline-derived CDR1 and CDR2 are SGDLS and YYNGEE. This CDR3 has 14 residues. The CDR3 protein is CASSRAGGTGELFF. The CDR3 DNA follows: TGTGCCAGCAGCAGGGCCGGGGGGACCGGGGAGCTGTTTTTT.

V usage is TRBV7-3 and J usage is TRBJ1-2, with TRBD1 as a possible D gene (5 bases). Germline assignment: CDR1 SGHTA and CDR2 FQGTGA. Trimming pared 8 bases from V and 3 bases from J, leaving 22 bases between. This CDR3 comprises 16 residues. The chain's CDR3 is CASGHEVVGPHYGYTF. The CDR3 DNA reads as TGTGCCAGCGGCCATGAAGTTGTGGGGCCCCACTATGGCTACACCTTC.